The 15 T cell receptor beta chains given below trace back to one sample, sequenced in a study of HIV-infected children after antiretroviral therapy interruption. Treatment denoted: PENTA 11 planned treatment interruption arm or continuous ART arm. RNA-based 3' RACE libraries used unique molecular identifiers. TCRdb passed the 3' RACE reads through MiXCR, listing each CDR3 protein once. The sample lists more than 75,000 distinct CDR3 sequences, 5.5% to 8.5% occurring once. Material: CD45RA+ CD4+ T cells from PBMCs, pooled from several time points, obtained from a donor given antiretroviral therapy, either interrupted or continuous. Subset in this sample: naive CD4+ CD45RA+ CD45RO- T cells. The source is a pool of human donors with HIV.

This clonotype has a count of ten or more. The chain recombines TRBV6-6 with TRBJ2-7; no firm D call. V dropped 6 bases and J dropped 4 bases, with 7 bases sitting between them. CDR3 size: 11 residues. Germline V lookup: CDR1 MNHNY, CDR2 SVGAGI (reference sequence). CDR3 sequence: CASRYGYEQYF. CDR3 bases: TGTGCCAGCAGATACGGTTACGAGCAGTACTTC.

V and J are TRBV12-3 or TRBV12-4 and TRBJ1-4; 8 positions match TRBD1. V lost 5 bases and J lost 7; bases outside the gene matches: 12. The CDR3 is made up of 16 amino acids. The CDR3 is CASSPTWTGLVEKLFF. In DNA, the CDR3 is TGTGCCAGCAGTCCGACCTGGACAGGGTTAGTTGAAAAACTGTTTTTT.

This clonotype has ten or more counts. V is TRBV10-2 and J is TRBJ1-2; no definite D call. V gave up 4 bases and J gave up 5 bases, with 8 bases separating them. The CDR3 loop spans 12 amino acids. The germline V gene encodes CDR1 WSHSY and CDR2 SAAADI. The DNA of the CDR3 is TGCGCCAGCAGTGTAGGAACTTATGGCTACACCTTC. Its protein is CASSVGTYGYTF.

This clonotype was seen at least ten times. This rearrangement joins TRBV20-1 to TRBJ2-3; 10 bases map to TRBD2. This CDR3 comprises 16 residues. The germline V gene encodes CDR1 DFQATT and CDR2 SNEGSKA (reference sequence). With V trimmed by 3 bases and J by 8 bases, 14 bases remained unmatched. The CDR3 coding sequence is TGCAGTGCTAGTTTTGTCGAGCGGGGGGGCGGCGGTACGCAGTATTTT. Its protein product is CSASFVERGGGGTQYF.

This clonotype has just a few counts. The rearrangement uses TRBV6-6 and TRBJ1-1; 7 bases agree with TRBD1. From germline, CDR1 is MNHNY and CDR2 SVGAGI (reference sequence). V lost 8 bases, J lost 4 bases, and 16 bases stayed unmatched. The CDR3 loop spans 16 amino acids. CDR3 sequence: CASSDRDRMMITEAFF. The CDR3 nucleotides read TGTGCCAGCTCCGACCGGGACAGAATGATGATCACTGAAGCTTTCTTT.

The V call is TRBV12-3 or TRBV12-4, the J call TRBJ1-5, with TRBD1 matching over 8 bases. The CDR3 spans 15 residues. The junction had 5 bases not matched to a gene; V was cut back by 5 bases and J by 2 bases. The CDR3 DNA sequence: TGTGCCAGCAGTGATCAGGACAGGGGCAATCAGCCCCAGCATTTT. It yields the protein CASSDQDRGNQPQHF.

This clonotype was seen more than once but under ten times. V and J are TRBV3-1 and TRBJ2-2; D remains unclear. The CDR3 runs 16 residues. CDR1 and CDR2 (germline): LGHDT, YNNKEL (reference sequence). Trimming took 0 bases from V and 5 from J, leaving 13 bases between them. The CDR3 sequence: CASSQDRLSGTGELFF. CDR3 coding DNA: TGTGCCAGCAGCCAAGATAGACTCTCCGGGACCGGGGAGCTGTTTTTT.

This clonotype has a count of ten or more. The chain links TRBV7-7 to TRBJ2-3; possibly TRBD1 or TRBD2 for D (5 bases each). CDR1 and CDR2 (germline): SSHAT, FNYEAQ (reference sequence). The CDR3 length is 15 residues. Trimming removed 6 bases at V and 0 bases at J, with 13 bases between. CDR3 sequence (DNA): TGTGCCAGCAGTTCGGGACCCTCTAGCACAGATACGCAGTATTTT. It codes for CASSSGPSSTDTQYF.

This clonotype was seen just once. This may stem from a read error, because a much larger clone lies one nucleotide away. The chain links TRBV7-9 to TRBJ2-3, with D maybe TRBD2 (6 bases). This CDR3 has 14 residues. Germline V gene lookup returns CDR1 SEHNR and CDR2 FQNEAQ (reference sequence). CDR3 residues: CANSLARDTDTQYF. The CDR3 nucleotides read TGTGCCAACAGCTTAGCGCGGGACACAGATACGCAGTATTTT.

This clonotype was counted ten times or more. The rearrangement joins TRBV10-1 to TRBJ1-5; D is unclear. V lost 2 bases and J lost 4, with 3 bases in between. This CDR3 has 12 amino acids. Germline CDR1 WNHNN, CDR2 SYGVQD (reference sequence). CDR3 nucleotide sequence: TGCGCCAGCAGTGAGGGAAATCAGCCCCAGCATTTT. As protein: CASSEGNQPQHF.

This clonotype was observed many times. V and J are TRBV5-6 and TRBJ2-2, with TRBD1 identical over 8 bases. The CDR3 has 17 amino acids. The trim removed 0 bases at V and 1 base at J, leaving 5 bases unmatched. The germline V gene encodes CDR1 SGHDT and CDR2 YYEEEE. This chain's CDR3 is CASSLEATGVNTGELFF. The DNA for the CDR3 is TGTGCCAGCAGCTTGGAGGCGACAGGGGTGAACACCGGGGAGCTGTTTTTT.

There are many counts of this clonotype. This chain connects TRBV12-2 to TRBJ1-3; the D segment call TRBD1 is taken from the table without a DNA check. TRBV12-2 is a pseudogene locus. This CDR3 has 18 amino acids. As DNA, the CDR3 is TGTGCAAGTCCTCGCTGGGGCGTCCGGCATAAAGGTGGAAACACCATATATTTT. Protein product: CASPRWGVRHKGGNTIYF.

This clonotype showed up many times. V is TRBV12-3 or TRBV12-4 and J is TRBJ1-5, with D uncertain. This CDR3 contains 14 residues. V lost 3 bases, J lost 6 bases, and 12 bases lay in between. The CDR3, as DNA: TGTGCCAGCAGTTTTTTCCCGTGGGGTCAGCCCCAGCATTTT. Translated: CASSFFPWGQPQHF.

The rearrangement joins TRBV5-1 to TRBJ1-1; D remains unclear. Germline V gives CDR1 SGHRS, CDR2 YFSETQ. Trimming removed 0 bases from V and 3 bases from J, with 21 bases in between. The length of the CDR3 is 18 residues. The CDR3 DNA follows: TGCGCCAGCAGCTTGGGGCAACCTGGGATCGGGTTGGACACTGAAGCTTTCTTT. This codes for CASSLGQPGIGLDTEAFF.

This clonotype was detected only a few times. The chain employs TRBV29-1 and TRBJ2-1; D remains ambiguous. Germline V gene sequence: CDR1 SQVTM, CDR2 ANQGSEA. The CDR3 contains 15 residues. Trimming left V 3 bases short and J 7 bases short, with 19 bases between. The CDR3 spells CSVDVGTHTSNEQFF. CDR3 DNA: TGCAGCGTTGATGTCGGAACCCATACGTCTAATGAGCAGTTCTTC.